This TCR beta chain derives from a study of tumor-infiltrating lymphocytes in primary liver carcinoma. The authors made TCR beta cDNA from 400 to 550 ng total RNA with a constant-region primer. It was through three nested multiplex PCR rounds of slightly modified ARM-PCR that TCR beta libraries arose. With TRBV1-TRBV30 forward primers and a C-beta reverse primer, the first two PCR rounds were run for approximately 10 cycles each. TCRdb called the multiplex PCR reads again in MiXCR, with one record for every CDR3 protein. The repertoire holds fewer than 350,000 distinct CDR3 sequences, 65% seen once, with 6.5% in the top ten. After removal of 5 bases from V and 2 bases from J, the junction contained 15 bases not matched to a gene. The CDR3 loop spans 19 amino acids. Germline V gene data show CDR1 as KGHDR and CDR2 as SFDVKD. In addition to blood RNA drawn from unsorted whole blood, germline DNA was extracted. There were only treatment-naive patients, all with chronic HBV infection.

The sequenced sample was peripheral blood. The sequence derives from a man between 35 and 55 years old with primary liver carcinoma and hepatitis B virus infection. The genes are TRBV24-1 and TRBJ2-2, with 8 positions matching TRBD2. In nucleotides, the CDR3 is TGTGCCACCAGTGGGGTAAAAGCGGGAGAACCGATTAACACCGGGGAGCTGTTTTTT. It translates to CATSGVKAGEPINTGELFF.